One and the same sample provided the 27 T cell receptor beta chains below, sequenced in a study of blood T cell repertoires in COVID-19. The data were produced by immunoSEQ multiplex PCR, yet TCRdb's version contains in-frame clones alone and is incomplete. The sample lists about 210,000 clones; around 80% were seen once. The source material was peripheral blood. These receptors were obtained from a woman aged 60-70 years with COVID-19, enrolled during active disease.

V is TRBV29-1 and J is TRBJ1-1; D is undetermined. Trimming took off 1 base at V and 10 bases at J, with 10 bases between the two ends. Germline V CDR1 and CDR2: SQVTM, ANQGSEA. The CDR3 totals 11 residues. CDR3 coding DNA: TGCAGCGTTGAAGGCGTAGATCGAGCTTTCTTT. It translates to CSVEGVDRAFF.

This chain links TRBV6-5 with TRBJ2-4, with 7 bases aligning to TRBD1. Per germline, CDR1 MNHEY and CDR2 SVGAGI. CDR3 length: 16 amino acids. V lost 0 bases and J lost 9; bases outside the gene matches: 11. The CDR3 loop reads CASSYSVGQGVGIQYF. The CDR3 DNA sequence: TGTGCCAGCAGTTACTCCGTTGGTCAGGGGGTGGGCATTCAGTACTTC.

The V call is TRBV28, the J call TRBJ2-1; 8 bases map to TRBD1. Germline lookup yields CDR1 MDHEN and CDR2 SYDVKM. This CDR3 region has 13 residues. Trimming took 3 bases from V and 14 from J; bases not matched to a gene: 9. The CDR3 sequence: CASSLSDRVKEFF. The CDR3 DNA follows: TGTGCCAGCAGTTTGTCGGACAGGGTAAAGGAGTTCTTC. Supplemented by reference TRBV28 and TRBJ2-1, the full variable domain reads DVKVTQSSRYLVKRTGEKVFLECVQDMDHENMFWYRQDPGLGLRLIYFSYDVKMKEKGDIPEGYSVSREKKERFSLILESASTNQTSMYLCASSLSDRVKEFFGPGTRLTVL.

The rearrangement links TRBV28 to TRBJ1-4; TRBD1 agrees at 7 bases. Per germline, CDR1 MDHEN and CDR2 SYDVKM. V lost 6 bases, J lost 7 bases, and 11 bases stayed unmatched. The CDR3 contains 15 residues. DNA of the CDR3: TGTGCCAGCAGACGACAGGGAGATCGGGGTGAAAAACTGTTTTTT. This codes for CASRRQGDRGEKLFF.

This clone has only one observation. The rearrangement joins TRBV28 to TRBJ2-1; 9 bases match TRBD1. The CDR3 covers 15 residues. Germline assignment: CDR1 MDHEN and CDR2 SYDVKM. Trimming took 6 bases from V and 9 from J; bases not matched to a gene: 12. The CDR3 sequence: CASRPGTGLRSEQFF. CDR3 bases: TGTGCCAGCAGACCGGGGACAGGGTTAAGGAGTGAGCAGTTCTTC.

The chain has TRBV7-2 and TRBJ2-3; D might be TRBD2 (5 bases). This CDR3 is 18 amino acids long. The V end was cut by 1 base, the J end by 7 bases, with 24 bases between. CDR1 SGHTA and CDR2 FQGNSA come from the germline V gene. This chain's CDR3 is CASSLDSSGASRSHTQYF. CDR3 nucleotides: TGTGCCAGCAGCTTAGACTCGAGCGGCGCCTCCCGAAGTCATACGCAGTATTTT.

The chain combines TRBV20-1 with TRBJ2-7, with 10 bases that match TRBD2. The ends lost 3 bases at V and 5 bases at J; junction bases unmatched: 10. Germline CDR1 and CDR2: DFQATT and SNEGSKA (reference sequence). The CDR3 has 15 amino acids. CDR3 loop: CSASSASGRSDEQYF. Here the CDR3 DNA reads TGCAGTGCTAGTTCGGCTAGCGGGAGAAGTGACGAGCAGTACTTC.

The chain employs TRBV10-1 and TRBJ2-3; D is unresolved. The CDR3 totals 15 residues. From germline, CDR1 is WNHNN and CDR2 SYGVQD (reference sequence). Trimming stripped 5 bases from V and 0 bases from J, with 12 bases between. The chain's CDR3 is CASSKSDASTDTQYF. In DNA form, the CDR3 reads TGCGCCAGCAGTAAGAGCGATGCTAGCACAGATACGCAGTATTTT.

The CDR3 DNA sequence: TGTGCCACCAGCGAGCGTCTCCCATTCGTTAACACCGGGGAGCTGTTTTTT. Translated: CATSERLPFVNTGELFF. The gene calls are TRBV24-1 and TRBJ2-2, with D unresolved. The CDR3 extends over 17 amino acids. Germline V CDR1 and CDR2: KGHDR, SFDVKD. V lost 7 bases and J lost 2, with 19 bases in between.

V and J are TRBV11-3 and TRBJ2-1; D may be TRBD1 (5 bases). This CDR3 has 13 amino acids. Trimming took 1 base from V and 12 from J, leaving 13 bases between them. Germline V gives CDR1 SGHNT, CDR2 YENEEA. The CDR3 coding sequence is TGTGCCAGCAGCTTAGGCAGGGCGGCCCGGCAGTTCTTC. It yields the protein CASSLGRAARQFF. The full variable domain, in which reference TRBV11-3 and TRBJ2-1 provide the parts outside the CDR3, is EAGVVQSPRYKIIEKKQPVAFWCNPISGHNTLYWYLQNLGQGPELLIRYENEEAVDDSQLPKDRFSAERLKGVDSTLKIQPAELGDSAVYLCASSLGRAARQFFGPGTRLTVL.

V and J are TRBV7-2 and TRBJ1-6, with 7 nucleotides matching TRBD1. Trimming cost V 5 bases and J 0 bases; bases outside gene matches: 10. The CDR3 is 18 residues long. Looked up from germline, CDR1 is SGHTA and CDR2 is FQGNSA. CDR3 region: CASSPRTGQSSYNSPLHF. DNA of the CDR3: TGTGCCAGCAGCCCGCGTACGGGACAGAGCTCCTATAATTCACCCCTCCACTTT.

The chain combines TRBV5-1 with TRBJ1-4, with D maybe TRBD1 (5 bases). The length of the CDR3 is 15 residues. Germline V gene data show CDR1 as SGHRS and CDR2 as YFSETQ. V lost 2 bases to trimming and J lost 6 bases, with 14 bases between them. CDR3 residues: CASSFAGGRDEKLFF. The CDR3 nucleotides are TGCGCCAGCAGCTTTGCGGGGGGTAGAGATGAAAAACTGTTTTTT.

The chain employs TRBV25-1 and TRBJ1-1, with a tentative D call TRBD1 (5 bases). The germline CDR1 and CDR2 sequences are MGHDK and SYGVNS. The CDR3 has 14 amino acids. With 4 bases removed from V and 7 bases from J, the gap between germline ends came to 16 bases. The CDR3 DNA follows: TGTGCCAGCAGTGGAGATTGGGGCGGTCTTGAAGCTTTCTTT. It codes for CASSGDWGGLEAFF.

The chain links TRBV28 to TRBJ1-2; the match to TRBD1 covers 8 bases. CDR1 and CDR2 from the germline V gene are MDHEN and SYDVKM. This CDR3 contains 14 residues. After removal of 4 bases from V and 4 bases from J, the junction contained 5 bases not matched to a gene. The CDR3 is CASSWQGAPYGYTF. The CDR3 DNA sequence: TGTGCCAGCAGTTGGCAGGGGGCCCCCTATGGCTACACCTTC.

The V and J genes are TRBV6-6 and TRBJ2-1; 9 nucleotides match TRBD2. Per germline, CDR1 MNHNY and CDR2 SVGAGI (reference sequence). V was pared by 6 bases and J by 0 bases, with 6 bases of the junction left unmatched. This CDR3 spans 16 amino acids. In DNA form, the CDR3 reads TGTGCCAGCAGACTTAGCGGGGGTAGCTCCTACAATGAGCAGTTCTTC. This gives the protein CASRLSGGSSYNEQFF.

V is TRBV9 and J is TRBJ2-2; 7 bases match TRBD2. The trim removed 0 bases at V and 6 bases at J, leaving 5 bases unmatched. The CDR3 is made up of 15 amino acids. CDR1 and CDR2 (germline): SGDLS, YYNGEE. The CDR3 loop reads CASSVGAGNAGELFF. CDR3 nucleotides: TGTGCCAGCAGCGTAGGAGCGGGGAATGCCGGGGAGCTGTTTTTT. Drawing the rest from reference TRBV9 and TRBJ2-2, the complete variable domain is DSGVTQTPKHLITATGQRVTLRCSPRSGDLSVYWYQQSLDQGLQFLIQYYNGEERAKGNILERFSAQQFPDLHSELNLSSLELGDSALYFCASSVGAGNAGELFFGEGSRLTVL.

The V and J genes are TRBV30 and TRBJ2-7, with 7 bases that match TRBD1. Unmatched junction bases numbered 6, after V lost 3 bases and J lost 1 base. This CDR3 region has 14 residues. CDR1 and CDR2 (germline): GTSNPN, SVGIG (reference sequence). The CDR3 here is CAWRARDRSYEQYF. The CDR3 DNA is TGTGCCTGGAGGGCACGGGACAGATCCTACGAGCAGTACTTC.

J is TRBJ1-5 and V is TRBV29-1; D remains ambiguous. Germline loops: CDR1 SQVTM, CDR2 ANQGSEA. Trimming took off 0 bases at V and 0 bases at J, with 3 bases between the two ends. The CDR3 contains 13 residues. CDR3 DNA: TGCAGCGTTGAAGATAATAGCAATCAGCCCCAGCATTTT. It yields the protein CSVEDNSNQPQHF.

This sequence joins TRBV9 and TRBJ1-2; D unresolved. Germline assignment: CDR1 SGDLS and CDR2 YYNGEE. This CDR3 has 13 residues. V dropped 0 bases and J dropped 0 bases, with 3 bases sitting between them. The CDR3 protein is CASSVAANYGYTF. As DNA, the CDR3 is TGTGCCAGCAGCGTAGCTGCTAACTATGGCTACACCTTC. Full variable domain (rest looked up from reference TRBV9 and TRBJ1-2): DSGVTQTPKHLITATGQRVTLRCSPRSGDLSVYWYQQSLDQGLQFLIQYYNGEERAKGNILERFSAQQFPDLHSELNLSSLELGDSALYFCASSVAANYGYTFGSGTRLTVV.

The V and J genes are TRBV11-2 and TRBJ2-7; TRBD1 matches 9 bases. CDR3 length: 14 residues. Trimming cost V 5 bases and J 2 bases; bases outside gene matches: 4. Germline V gene lookup returns CDR1 SGHAT and CDR2 FQNNGV. DNA of the CDR3: TGTGCCAGCAGCCAACAGGGGGCCACCTACGAGCAGTACTTC. It translates to CASSQQGATYEQYF.

This sequence joins TRBV2 and TRBJ2-1; 7 nucleotides match TRBD1. The trim removed 7 bases at V and 9 bases at J, leaving 12 bases unmatched. Germline-derived CDR1 and CDR2 are SNHLY and FYNNEI. The CDR3 extends over 14 amino acids. The CDR3: CASTQGSFIGEQFF. CDR3 nucleotide sequence: TGTGCCAGCACACAGGGGAGTTTCATCGGTGAGCAGTTCTTC.

J is TRBJ1-3 and V is TRBV9, with D possibly matching TRBD1 (5 bases). CDR1 and CDR2 (germline): SGDLS, YYNGEE. This CDR3 has 16 residues. V was clipped by 3 bases and J by 0 bases, with 13 bases between them. CDR3 coding DNA: TGTGCCAGCAGCGCGGACACGTCCCTCTCTGGAAACACCATATATTTT. Protein product: CASSADTSLSGNTIYF.

This clone was detected a few times. This rearrangement joins TRBV28 to TRBJ2-1; D possibly corresponds to TRBD1 (6 bases). Germline V gives CDR1 MDHEN, CDR2 SYDVKM. This CDR3 is 15 amino acids long. V was shortened by 7 bases and J by 6 bases, with 19 bases between the two germline ends. The CDR3 sequence is CASTLGGKAFNEQFF. The CDR3 nucleotides read TGTGCCAGCACCCTAGGGGGTAAGGCCTTCAATGAGCAGTTCTTC.

V is TRBV19 and J is TRBJ2-7, with TRBD1 identical over 7 bases. V trimming: 5 bases; J trimming: 2 bases; junction bases outside the gene matches: 9. The CDR3 spans 15 residues. Germline loops: CDR1 LNHDA, CDR2 SQIVND (reference sequence). CDR3 sequence reads: CASSPFRTGTYEQYF. DNA of the CDR3: TGTGCCAGTAGTCCCTTTCGGACAGGTACCTACGAGCAGTACTTC.

This clone was observed a single time. The chain is built from TRBV6-5 and TRBJ2-7; tentative D call: TRBD1 (6 bases). Germline values: CDR1 MNHEY, CDR2 SVGAGI. Trimming removed 6 bases from V and 2 bases from J, with 8 bases in between. This CDR3 is built from 12 residues. CDR3 coding DNA: TGTGCCAGCAGGGACAGAACCTACGAGCAGTACGTC. Translating gives CASRDRTYEQYV.

V is TRBV27 and J is TRBJ1-2; the match to TRBD1 covers 8 bases. The CDR3 consists of 14 residues. Germline values: CDR1 MNHEY, CDR2 SMNVEV (reference sequence). Unmatched junction bases numbered 6, after V lost 6 bases and J lost 3 bases. In DNA form, the CDR3 reads TGTGCCAGCAGCCCACAGGACAGGGACTATGGCTACACCTTC. Residues: CASSPQDRDYGYTF.

The chain couples TRBV7-9 to TRBJ2-2; 14 bases are shared with TRBD2. There are 17 residues in the CDR3. Germline V gene data show CDR1 as SEHNR and CDR2 as FQNEAQ (reference sequence). J lost 4 bases, V lost 5 bases, and 6 bases had no gene match. As DNA, the CDR3 is TGTGCCAGCAGCGAGGGACTAGCGGGGGCGGGCACCGGGGAGCTGTTTTTT. Translating it yields CASSEGLAGAGTGELFF. Together with reference TRBV7-9 and TRBJ2-2, the CDR3 gives the full variable domain: DTGVSQNPRHKITKRGQNVTFRCDPISEHNRLYWYRQTLGQGPEFLTYFQNEAQLEKSRLLSDRFSAERPKGSFSTLEIQRTEQGDSAMYLCASSEGLAGAGTGELFFGEGSRLTVL.